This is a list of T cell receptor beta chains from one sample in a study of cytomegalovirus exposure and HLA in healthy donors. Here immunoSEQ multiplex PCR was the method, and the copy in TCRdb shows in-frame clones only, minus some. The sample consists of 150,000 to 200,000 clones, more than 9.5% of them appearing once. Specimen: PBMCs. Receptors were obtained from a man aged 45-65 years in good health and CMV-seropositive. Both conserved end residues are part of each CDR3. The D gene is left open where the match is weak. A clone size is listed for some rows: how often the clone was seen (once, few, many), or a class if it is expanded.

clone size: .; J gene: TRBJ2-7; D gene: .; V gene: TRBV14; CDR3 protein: CASSQDWGHEQYF; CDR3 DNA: TGTGCCAGCAGCCAAGATTGGGGCCACGAGCAGTACTTC
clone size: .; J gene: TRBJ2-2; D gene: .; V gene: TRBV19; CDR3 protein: CASSTPGTGELFF; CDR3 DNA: TGTGCCAGTAGTACGCCAGGGACCGGGGAGCTGTTTTTT
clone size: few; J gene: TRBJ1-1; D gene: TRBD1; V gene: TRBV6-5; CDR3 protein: CASSYRGRDTEAFF; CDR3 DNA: TGTGCCAGCAGTTACAGGGGGCGCGACACTGAAGCTTTCTTT
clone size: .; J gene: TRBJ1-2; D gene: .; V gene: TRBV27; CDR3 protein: CASRGWAGYGYTF; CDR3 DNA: TGTGCCAGCAGGGGGTGGGCGGGATATGGCTACACCTTC
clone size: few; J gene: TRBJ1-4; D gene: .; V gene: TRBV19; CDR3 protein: CASREIGGAGEKLFF; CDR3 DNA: TGTGCCAGTAGAGAAATTGGAGGGGCCGGCGAAAAACTGTTTTTT
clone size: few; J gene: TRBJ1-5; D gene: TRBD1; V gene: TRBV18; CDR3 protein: CASSPLPGTGGKNQPQHF; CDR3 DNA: TGTGCCAGCTCACCCTTACCCGGGACAGGGGGCAAGAATCAGCCCCAGCATTTT
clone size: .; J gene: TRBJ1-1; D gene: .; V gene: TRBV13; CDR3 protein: CASSLSRGTEAFF; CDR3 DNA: TGTGCCAGCAGCTTAAGCAGGGGTACTGAAGCTTTCTTT
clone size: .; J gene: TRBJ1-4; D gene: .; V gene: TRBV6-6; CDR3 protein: CASRDRKLFF; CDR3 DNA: TGTGCCAGCAGGGACAGAAAACTGTTTTTT
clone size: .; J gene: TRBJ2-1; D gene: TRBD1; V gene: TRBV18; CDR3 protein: CASSLGQAAYNEQFF; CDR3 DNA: TGTGCCAGCTCCCTAGGACAGGCCGCCTACAATGAGCAGTTCTTC
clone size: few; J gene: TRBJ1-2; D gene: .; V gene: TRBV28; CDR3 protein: CASIPLRGGYTF; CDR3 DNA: TGTGCCAGCATCCCCCTCAGGGGAGGCTACACCTTC
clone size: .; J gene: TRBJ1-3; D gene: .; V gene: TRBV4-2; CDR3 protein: CASSQDPAGSFGNTIYF; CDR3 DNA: TGTGCCAGCAGCCAAGATCCAGCAGGGTCATTCGGAAACACCATATATTTT
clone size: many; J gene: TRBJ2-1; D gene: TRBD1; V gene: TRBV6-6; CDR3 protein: CASSYGQGSYNEQFF; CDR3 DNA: TGTGCCAGCAGTTACGGACAGGGCTCCTACAATGAGCAGTTCTTC
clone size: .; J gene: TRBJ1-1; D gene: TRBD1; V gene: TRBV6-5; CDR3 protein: CASGWDRNTEAFF; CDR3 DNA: TGTGCCAGCGGCTGGGACAGGAACACTGAAGCTTTCTTT
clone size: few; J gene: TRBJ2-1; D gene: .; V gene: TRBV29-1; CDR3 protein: CSVNSGSKQFF; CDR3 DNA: TGCAGCGTTAATAGCGGAAGCAAGCAGTTCTTC
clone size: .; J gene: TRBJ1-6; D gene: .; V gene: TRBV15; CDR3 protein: CATSRDSGSSYNSPLHF; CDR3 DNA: TGTGCCACCAGCAGAGATTCCGGGAGCTCCTATAATTCACCCCTCCACTTT
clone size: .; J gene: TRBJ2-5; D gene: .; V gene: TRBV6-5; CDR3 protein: CASRKTRAETQYF; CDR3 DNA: TGTGCCAGCAGGAAGACTAGAGCTGAGACCCAGTACTTC
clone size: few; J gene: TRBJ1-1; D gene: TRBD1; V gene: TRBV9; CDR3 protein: CASSARTGNTEAFF; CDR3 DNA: TGTGCCAGCAGCGCCCGGACAGGTAACACTGAAGCTTTCTTT
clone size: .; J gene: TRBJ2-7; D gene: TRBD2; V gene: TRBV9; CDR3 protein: CASSASSRGGIYEQYF; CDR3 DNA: TGTGCCAGCAGCGCCTCTTCGCGGGGGGGCATCTACGAGCAGTACTTC
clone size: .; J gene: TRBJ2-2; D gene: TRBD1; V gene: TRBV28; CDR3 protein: CAILPSGQGIRELFF; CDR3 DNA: TGTGCCATCCTCCCTTCGGGACAGGGGATTAGGGAGCTGTTTTTT
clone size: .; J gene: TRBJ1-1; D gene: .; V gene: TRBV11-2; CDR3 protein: CASSFSVDTEAFF; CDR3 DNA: TGTGCCAGCAGCTTTTCTGTTGACACTGAAGCTTTCTTT
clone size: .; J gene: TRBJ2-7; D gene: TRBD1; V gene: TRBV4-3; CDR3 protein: CASSKGTGGSYEQYF; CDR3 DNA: TGCGCCAGCAGCAAGGGGACAGGGGGCTCTTACGAGCAGTACTTC
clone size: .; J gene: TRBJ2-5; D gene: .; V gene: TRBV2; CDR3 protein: CASSEVAGETQYF; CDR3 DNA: TGTGCCAGCAGTGAGGTGGCAGGGGAGACCCAGTACTTC
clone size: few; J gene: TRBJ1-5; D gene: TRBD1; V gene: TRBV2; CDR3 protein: CASRAGGWNQPQHF; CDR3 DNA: TGTGCCAGCAGAGCAGGGGGTTGGAATCAGCCCCAGCATTTT
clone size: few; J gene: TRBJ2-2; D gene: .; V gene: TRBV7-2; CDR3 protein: CASSLAPGQKVGELFF; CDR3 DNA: TGTGCCAGCAGCTTAGCGCCAGGACAGAAAGTCGGGGAGCTGTTTTTT
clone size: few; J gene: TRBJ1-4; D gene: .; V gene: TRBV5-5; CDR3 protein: CASSLAQGREKLFF; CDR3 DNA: TGTGCCAGCAGCTTGGCTCAGGGAAGAGAAAAACTGTTTTTT